The clone carrying this T cell receptor (beta chain) occurred a few times. Its antigen is unidentified. This sample is part of a study of T cells after yellow fever vaccination. Notes on the study in general: Post-booster repertoires again held most primary-vaccination clones (roughly 96% CD4, 85% to 90% CD8). The CD4 and CD8 compartments had a small share of their clonotypes in common.

Universal primer sites and UMIs were introduced during 5'RACE template-switching synthesis of TCR cDNA. TCRdb reanalysed the 5' RACE reads using MiXCR and keeps one entry per CDR3 protein. In the table there are about 74,000 distinct CDR3 sequences, more than 5.5% of which are singletons. This TCR came from a man between 18 and 29 years old who received the YFV17D yellow fever vaccine. Sequencing used CD8+ T cells sorted from PBMCs, obtained 5 days after the first yellow fever vaccination.

CDR3 nucleotide sequence: TGTGCCAGCAGCGCCCCTTTCGATACGCAGTATTTT. Amino acids: CASSAPFDTQYF. The chain has TRBV9 and TRBJ2-3; D is uncertain. The V gene lost 3 bases and the J gene lost 6 bases, with 8 bases spanning the gap. The CDR3 sequence is 12 residues long. The germline gives CDR1 SGDLS, CDR2 YYNGEE.